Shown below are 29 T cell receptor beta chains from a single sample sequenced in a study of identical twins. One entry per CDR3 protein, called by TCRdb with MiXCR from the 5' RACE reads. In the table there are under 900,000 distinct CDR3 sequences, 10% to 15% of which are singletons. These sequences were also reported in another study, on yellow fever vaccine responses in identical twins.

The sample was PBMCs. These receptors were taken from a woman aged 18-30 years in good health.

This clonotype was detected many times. This CDR3 reads CSARLAGGRSIYNEQFF. Here the CDR3 DNA reads TGCAGTGCTCGACTAGCGGGAGGACGTTCGATCTACAATGAGCAGTTCTTC. This chain joins TRBV20-1 and TRBJ2-1; 13 positions agree with TRBD2. The CDR3 covers 17 residues. Losses at the gene ends were 5 bases for V and 3 bases for J; bases not matched to a gene: 10. The germline V gene has CDR1 DFQATT and CDR2 SNEGSKA (reference sequence).

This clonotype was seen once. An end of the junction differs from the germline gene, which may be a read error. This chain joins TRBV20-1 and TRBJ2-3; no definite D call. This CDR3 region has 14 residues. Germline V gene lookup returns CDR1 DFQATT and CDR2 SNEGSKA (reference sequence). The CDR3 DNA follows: TGCAGTGCTAGAAGACGCGGAAACACAGATACGCAGTGTTTT. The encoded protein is CSARRRGNTDTQCF.

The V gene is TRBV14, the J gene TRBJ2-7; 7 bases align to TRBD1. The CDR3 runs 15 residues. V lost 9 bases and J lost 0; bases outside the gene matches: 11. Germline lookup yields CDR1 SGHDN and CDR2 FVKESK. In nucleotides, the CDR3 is TGTGCCAGTAGACTGACAGGGAGCAACTCCTACGAGCAGTACTTC. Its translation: CASRLTGSNSYEQYF.

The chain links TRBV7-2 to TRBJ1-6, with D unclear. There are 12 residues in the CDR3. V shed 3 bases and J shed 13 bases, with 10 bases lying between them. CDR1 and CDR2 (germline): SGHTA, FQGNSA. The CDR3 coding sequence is TGTGCCAGCAGCTTTAAGGGCTGGCCCCTCCACTTT. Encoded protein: CASSFKGWPLHF.

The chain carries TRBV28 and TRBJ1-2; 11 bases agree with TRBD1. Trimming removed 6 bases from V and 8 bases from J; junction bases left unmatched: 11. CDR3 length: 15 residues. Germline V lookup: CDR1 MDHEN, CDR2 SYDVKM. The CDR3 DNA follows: TGTGCCAGCAGCCTACCGGGACAGGGGGTACAAGGCTACACCTTC. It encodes CASSLPGQGVQGYTF.

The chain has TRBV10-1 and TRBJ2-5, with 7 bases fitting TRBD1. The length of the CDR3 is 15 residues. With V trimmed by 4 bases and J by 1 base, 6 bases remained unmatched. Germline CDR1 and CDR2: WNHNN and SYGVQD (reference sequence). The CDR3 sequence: CASSASGTAQETQYF. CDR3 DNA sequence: TGCGCCAGCAGTGCCTCCGGGACAGCCCAAGAGACCCAGTACTTC.

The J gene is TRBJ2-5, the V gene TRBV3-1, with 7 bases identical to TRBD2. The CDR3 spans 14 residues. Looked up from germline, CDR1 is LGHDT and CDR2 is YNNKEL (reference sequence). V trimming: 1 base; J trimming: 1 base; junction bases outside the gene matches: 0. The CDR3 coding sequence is TGTGCCAGCAGCCAAGCGGGGGGCCAAGAGACCCAGTACTTC. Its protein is CASSQAGGQETQYF.

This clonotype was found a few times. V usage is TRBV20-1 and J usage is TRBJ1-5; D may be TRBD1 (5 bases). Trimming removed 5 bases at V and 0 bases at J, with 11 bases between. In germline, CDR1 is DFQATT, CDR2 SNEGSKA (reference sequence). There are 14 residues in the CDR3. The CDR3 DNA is TGCAGTGCTGGCCGGGACCGTAGCAATCAGCCCCAGCATTTT. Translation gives CSAGRDRSNQPQHF.

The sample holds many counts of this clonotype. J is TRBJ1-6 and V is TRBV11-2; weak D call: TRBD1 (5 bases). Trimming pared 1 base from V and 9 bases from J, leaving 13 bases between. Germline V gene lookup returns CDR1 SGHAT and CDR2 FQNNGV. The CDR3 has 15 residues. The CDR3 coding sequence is TGTGCCAGCAGCTTAGTAGCCAGGGCGGCTTCACCCCTCCACTTT. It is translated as CASSLVARAASPLHF.

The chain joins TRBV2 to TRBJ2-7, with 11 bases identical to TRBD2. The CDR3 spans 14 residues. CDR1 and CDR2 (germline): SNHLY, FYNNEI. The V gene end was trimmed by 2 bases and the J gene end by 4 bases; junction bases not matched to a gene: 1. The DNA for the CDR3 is TGTGCCAGCAGTGAAATAGCGGGAGGGTACGAGCAGTACTTC. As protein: CASSEIAGGYEQYF.

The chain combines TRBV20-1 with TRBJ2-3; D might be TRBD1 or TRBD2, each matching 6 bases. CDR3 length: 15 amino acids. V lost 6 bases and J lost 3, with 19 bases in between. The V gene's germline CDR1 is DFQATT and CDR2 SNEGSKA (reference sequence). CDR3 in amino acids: CSAQSRGEITDTQYF. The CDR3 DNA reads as TGCAGTGCCCAGAGTAGGGGGGAAATAACAGATACGCAGTATTTT.

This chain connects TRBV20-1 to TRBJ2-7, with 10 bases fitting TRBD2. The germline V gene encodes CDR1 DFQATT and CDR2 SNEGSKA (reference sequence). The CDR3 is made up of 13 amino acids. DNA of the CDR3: TGCAGAGTGGGGAGCGGGGGGGCCTACGAGCAGTACTTC. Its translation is CRVGSGGAYEQYF.

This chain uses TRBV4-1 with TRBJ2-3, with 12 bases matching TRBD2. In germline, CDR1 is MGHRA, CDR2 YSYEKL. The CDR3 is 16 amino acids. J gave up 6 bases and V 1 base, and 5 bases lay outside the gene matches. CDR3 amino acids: CASSQGLAGVDDTQYF. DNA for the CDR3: TGCGCCAGCAGCCAAGGACTAGCGGGAGTCGACGATACGCAGTATTTT.

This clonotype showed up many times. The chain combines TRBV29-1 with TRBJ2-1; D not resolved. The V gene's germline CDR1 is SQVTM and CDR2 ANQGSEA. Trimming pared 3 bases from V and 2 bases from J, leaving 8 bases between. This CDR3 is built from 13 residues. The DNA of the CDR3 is TGCAGCGTTGAGGGCGCAGCCTACAATGAGCAGTTCTTC. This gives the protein CSVEGAAYNEQFF.

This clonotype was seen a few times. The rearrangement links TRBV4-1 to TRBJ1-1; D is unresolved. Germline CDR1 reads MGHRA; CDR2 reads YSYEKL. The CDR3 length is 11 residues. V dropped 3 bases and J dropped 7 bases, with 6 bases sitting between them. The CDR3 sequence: CASSQDLEAFF. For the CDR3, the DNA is TGCGCCAGCAGCCAGGACCTTGAAGCTTTCTTT.

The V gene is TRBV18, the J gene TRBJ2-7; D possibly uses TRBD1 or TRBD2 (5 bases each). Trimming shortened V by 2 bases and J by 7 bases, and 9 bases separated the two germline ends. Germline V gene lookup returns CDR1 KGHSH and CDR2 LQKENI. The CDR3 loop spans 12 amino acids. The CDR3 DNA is TGTGCCAGCTCACCAGGGGGATTTGAGCAGTACTTC. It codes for CASSPGGFEQYF.

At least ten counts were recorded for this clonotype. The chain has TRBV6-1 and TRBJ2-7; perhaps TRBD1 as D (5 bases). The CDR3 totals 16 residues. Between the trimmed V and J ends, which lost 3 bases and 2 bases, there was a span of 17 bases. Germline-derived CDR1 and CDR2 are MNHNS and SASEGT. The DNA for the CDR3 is TGTGCCAGCAGTGAGAAGGTGACAGCGCCTACCTACGAGCAGTACTTC. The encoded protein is CASSEKVTAPTYEQYF.

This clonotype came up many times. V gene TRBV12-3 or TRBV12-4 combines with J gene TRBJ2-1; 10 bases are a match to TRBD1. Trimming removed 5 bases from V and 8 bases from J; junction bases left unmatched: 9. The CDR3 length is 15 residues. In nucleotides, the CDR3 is TGTGCCAGCAGTGCGACAGGGGGCAGTTTCTATGAGCAGTTCTTC. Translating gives CASSATGGSFYEQFF.

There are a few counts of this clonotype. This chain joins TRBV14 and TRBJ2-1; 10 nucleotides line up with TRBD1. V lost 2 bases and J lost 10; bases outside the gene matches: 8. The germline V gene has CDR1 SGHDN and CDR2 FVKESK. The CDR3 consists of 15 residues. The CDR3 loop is CASSQSDRGPREQFF. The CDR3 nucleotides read TGTGCCAGCAGCCAAAGCGACAGGGGGCCAAGGGAGCAGTTCTTC.

The CDR3, as DNA: TGTGCCAGCAGCTTAGGGACCGCTGAGTACGTTCAGTACTTC. Translated, it gives CASSLGTAEYVQYF. The genes are TRBV7-6 and TRBJ2-4; D remains ambiguous. This CDR3 has 14 residues. The germline CDR1 and CDR2 sequences are SGHVS and FNYEAQ. Trimming took off 1 base at V and 11 bases at J, with 15 bases between the two ends.

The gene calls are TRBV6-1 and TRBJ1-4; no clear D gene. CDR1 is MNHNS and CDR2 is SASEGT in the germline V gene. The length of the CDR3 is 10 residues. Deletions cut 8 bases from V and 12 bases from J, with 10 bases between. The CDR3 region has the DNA TGTGCCAGCGGACTGCGGCAACTGTTTTTT. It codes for CASGLRQLFF.

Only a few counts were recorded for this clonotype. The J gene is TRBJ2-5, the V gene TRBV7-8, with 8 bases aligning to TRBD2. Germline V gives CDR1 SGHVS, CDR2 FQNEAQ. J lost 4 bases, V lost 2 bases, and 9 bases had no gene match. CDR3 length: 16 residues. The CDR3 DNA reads TGTGCCAGCAGCTTAATATCAAGACTAGCGTCAGAGACCCAGTACTTC. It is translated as CASSLISRLASETQYF.

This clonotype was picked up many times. The CDR3 protein is CASHGVAASTDTQYF. The DNA for the CDR3 is TGTGCCAGCCACGGTGTGGCGGCTAGCACAGATACGCAGTATTTT. V is TRBV12-3 or TRBV12-4 and J is TRBJ2-3; D is ambiguous. The V gene lost 8 bases and the J gene lost 0 bases, with 15 bases spanning the gap. This CDR3 contains 15 residues.

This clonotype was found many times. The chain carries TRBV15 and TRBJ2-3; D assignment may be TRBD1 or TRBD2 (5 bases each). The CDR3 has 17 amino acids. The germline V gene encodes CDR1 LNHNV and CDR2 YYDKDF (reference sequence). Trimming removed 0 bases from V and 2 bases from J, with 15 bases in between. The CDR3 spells CATSRDRGSGNTDTQYF. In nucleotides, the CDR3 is TGTGCCACCAGCAGAGATCGGGGCTCGGGTAACACAGATACGCAGTATTTT.

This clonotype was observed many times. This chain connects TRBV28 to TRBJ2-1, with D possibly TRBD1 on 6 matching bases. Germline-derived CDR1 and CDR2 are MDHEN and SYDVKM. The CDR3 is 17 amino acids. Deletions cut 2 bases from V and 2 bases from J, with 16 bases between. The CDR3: CASSLTGPDITYNEQFF. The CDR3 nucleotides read TGTGCCAGCAGTTTAACAGGGCCCGATATTACCTACAATGAGCAGTTCTTC.

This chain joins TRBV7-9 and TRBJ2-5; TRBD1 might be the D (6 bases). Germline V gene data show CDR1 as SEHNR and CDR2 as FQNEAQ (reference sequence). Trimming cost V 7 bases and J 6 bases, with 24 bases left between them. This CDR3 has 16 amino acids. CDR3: CASTASVGAGPQTQYF. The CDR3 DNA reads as TGTGCCAGCACCGCGTCGGTGGGGGCCGGGCCCCAGACCCAGTACTTC.

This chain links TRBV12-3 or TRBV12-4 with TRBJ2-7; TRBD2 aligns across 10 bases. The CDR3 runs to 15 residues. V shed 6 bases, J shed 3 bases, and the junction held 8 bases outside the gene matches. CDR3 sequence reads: CASSPPGLAIYEQYF. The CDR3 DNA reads TGTGCCAGCAGCCCCCCGGGACTAGCGATCTACGAGCAGTACTTC.

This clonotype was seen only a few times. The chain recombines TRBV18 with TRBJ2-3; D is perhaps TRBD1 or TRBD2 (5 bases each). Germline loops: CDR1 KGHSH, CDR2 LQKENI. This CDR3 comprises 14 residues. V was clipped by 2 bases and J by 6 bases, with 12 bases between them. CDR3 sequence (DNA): TGTGCCAGCTCACCAAGGCAGGGAGAGGATACGCAGTATTTT. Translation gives CASSPRQGEDTQYF.

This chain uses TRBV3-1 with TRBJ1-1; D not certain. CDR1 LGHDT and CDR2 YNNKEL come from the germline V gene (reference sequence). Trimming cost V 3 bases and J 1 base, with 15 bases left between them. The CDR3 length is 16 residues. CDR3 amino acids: CASSQLGLGENTEAFF. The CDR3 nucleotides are TGTGCCAGCAGCCAGCTTGGACTCGGGGAGAACACTGAAGCTTTCTTT.